The next 32 T cell receptor beta chains were all read from a single sample in a study of cytomegalovirus exposure and HLA in healthy donors. Researchers ran the PCR with 60 Vbeta and 13 Jbeta primers. TCRdb keeps only in-frame clones here, not all; method: immunoSEQ multiplex PCR. This table lists under 150,000 clones. Sequenced material: PBMCs. These receptors all come from a woman in her fifties or sixties in good health and CMV-seronegative.

The chain uses TRBV19 and TRBJ2-5; 11 bases are a match to TRBD2. This CDR3 region has 15 residues. Germline V lookup: CDR1 LNHDA, CDR2 SQIVND (reference sequence). The trim removed 5 bases at V and 2 bases at J, leaving 4 bases unmatched. CDR3 nucleotide sequence: TGTGCCAGTAGTGAGGTAGCGGGAGGGCAAGAGACCCAGTACTTC. The encoded protein is CASSEVAGGQETQYF.

The CDR3 loop reads CASSMDRNTGELFF. For the CDR3, the DNA is TGTGCCAGCAGCATGGACAGGAACACCGGGGAGCTGTTTTTT. This chain connects TRBV7-8 to TRBJ2-2; tentative D call: TRBD1 (6 bases). Germline CDR1 and CDR2: SGHVS and FQNEAQ. The CDR3 totals 14 residues. V was trimmed by 5 bases and J by 1 base, leaving 8 bases between them.

This chain links TRBV5-1 with TRBJ1-1; D is unclear. From germline, CDR1 is SGHRS and CDR2 YFSETQ. This CDR3 comprises 13 residues. CDR3 region: CASAGELYTEAFF. In DNA, the CDR3 is TGCGCATCTGCGGGAGAACTCTACACTGAAGCTTTCTTT.

The CDR3 sequence is CASRGQGGYGYTF. For the CDR3, the DNA is TGTGCCAGCAGGGGACAGGGTGGCTATGGCTACACCTTC. This chain joins TRBV27 and TRBJ1-2; 9 bases agree with TRBD1. The V segment lost 6 bases and the J segment 4 bases; nucleotides outside the gene matches: 3. Germline V gives CDR1 MNHEY, CDR2 SMNVEV (reference sequence). The CDR3 extends over 13 amino acids.

This chain links TRBV6-4 with TRBJ1-5; the D is unclear. The germline gives CDR1 MRHNA, CDR2 SNTAGT. CDR3 size: 15 residues. The ends were cut back, 6 bases at V and 0 bases at J, with 12 bases in the middle. The CDR3 region has the DNA TGTGCCAGCAGGAGGGCTTCCAATAGCAATCAGCCCCAGCATTTT. Its protein product is CASRRASNSNQPQHF.

The chain uses TRBV2 and TRBJ2-5; D perhaps matches TRBD1 (6 bases). The DNA end is a closer match to TRBJ2-7, so the J assignment may be wrong. Germline V gene lookup returns CDR1 SNHLY and CDR2 FYNNEI. The CDR3 totals 12 residues. The CDR3 bases are TGTGCCAGCAGTCAGGGGTTCTACGAGCAGTACTTC. Translated, it gives CASSQGFYEQYF.

J is TRBJ1-3 and V is TRBV5-1; no clear D. V was pared by 4 bases and J by 2 bases, with 13 bases between. Germline loops: CDR1 SGHRS, CDR2 YFSETQ. The CDR3 contains 15 residues. CDR3 bases: TGCGCCAGCAGCCCTTCGGCGGAGCCTGGAAACACCATATATTTT. This gives the protein CASSPSAEPGNTIYF.

This chain links TRBV28 with TRBJ1-2; TRBD1 matches 7 bases. Germline lookup yields CDR1 MDHEN and CDR2 SYDVKM. Trimming at V came to 5 bases and at J to 4 bases, leaving 7 bases not matched to a gene. This CDR3 contains 14 residues. The DNA of the CDR3 is TGTGCCAGCAGTCTCCGGGACAGCCGCTATGGCTACACCTTC. As protein: CASSLRDSRYGYTF.

This chain uses TRBV6-1 with TRBJ1-1, with a weak D call TRBD1 (6 bases). This CDR3 is 13 amino acids long. V lost 6 bases, J lost 7 bases, and 15 bases lay in between. Germline-derived CDR1 and CDR2 are MNHNS and SASEGT. In nucleotides, the CDR3 is TGTGCCAGCAGCAGACCTCAGGGGATTGAAGCTTTCTTT. As protein: CASSRPQGIEAFF.

Its frequency marks this clone as medium-sized. The V and J genes are TRBV6-4 and TRBJ2-3; 11 positions agree with TRBD1. The V gene's germline CDR1 is MRHNA and CDR2 SNTAGT. Trimming cost V 2 bases and J 4 bases; bases outside gene matches: 2. The length of the CDR3 is 15 residues. Here the CDR3 reads CASSDGGQGADTQYF. The CDR3 region has the DNA TGTGCCAGCAGTGACGGGGGACAGGGGGCAGATACGCAGTATTTT.

This sequence joins TRBV7-8 and TRBJ2-5; TRBD2 aligns across 11 bases. The tail of the sequence fits TRBJ2-7 better, so the J call may be wrong. Per the germline V gene, CDR1 is SGHVS and CDR2 is FQNEAQ. This CDR3 has 20 amino acids. In DNA form, the CDR3 reads TGTGCCAGCAGCCCATCCCCCTCTAGCGGGGGGCCGACGAAGCCGTACGAGCAGTACTTC. Its translation: CASSPSPSSGGPTKPYEQYF.

The gene calls are TRBV2 and TRBJ2-1; TRBD2 agrees at 9 bases. V was clipped by 2 bases and J by 4 bases; unmatched bases: 3. Germline CDR1 reads SNHLY; CDR2 reads FYNNEI. The CDR3 contains 15 residues. The CDR3 DNA reads TGTGCCAGCAGTGAACTGCGGGGGGGTTACAATGAGCAGTTCTTC. Protein sequence: CASSELRGGYNEQFF.

The CDR3 nucleotides are TGTGCCAACGGGACAGGGGGCGAGCAGTACTTC. This sequence encodes CANGTGGEQYF. The chain recombines TRBV28 with TRBJ2-7; the match to TRBD1 covers 11 bases. Germline CDR1 and CDR2: MDHEN and SYDVKM. The CDR3 contains 11 residues. V trimming: 10 bases; J trimming: 6 bases; junction bases outside the gene matches: 2.

This chain uses TRBV6-5 with TRBJ1-5, with TRBD1 identical over 7 bases. Germline lookup yields CDR1 MNHEY and CDR2 SVGAGI. The CDR3 contains 16 residues. Trimming removed 4 bases from V and 6 bases from J; junction bases left unmatched: 12. CDR3 nucleotides: TGTGCCAGCAGTTTGACAGGGAATCCAGTCGGTCAGCCCCAGCATTTT. This sequence encodes CASSLTGNPVGQPQHF.

J is TRBJ2-5 and V is TRBV7-3, with 9 bases aligning to TRBD2. Germline loops: CDR1 SGHTA, CDR2 FQGTGA. The CDR3 is 17 amino acids. V was clipped by 2 bases and J by 1 base; unmatched bases: 8. CDR3 loop: CASSLGASGDPQETQYF. For the CDR3, the DNA is TGTGCCAGCAGCTTAGGAGCTAGCGGGGACCCCCAAGAGACCCAGTACTTC.

CDR3 in amino acids: CASSPHRDHEQYF. In DNA, the CDR3 is TGTGCCAGCAGCCCACACAGGGACCACGAGCAGTACTTC. This chain joins TRBV7-2 and TRBJ2-7, with D possibly matching TRBD1 (6 bases). Germline V gives CDR1 SGHTA, CDR2 FQGNSA. The CDR3 is made up of 13 amino acids. V lost 5 bases to trimming and J lost 5 bases, with 13 bases between them.

The chain combines TRBV5-5 with TRBJ2-3, with D perhaps matching TRBD1 (5 bases). With 2 bases removed from V and 1 base from J, the gap between germline ends came to 5 bases. CDR1 is SGHKS and CDR2 is YYEKEE in the germline V gene (reference sequence). The CDR3 runs to 13 residues. The CDR3 here is CASSLQGTDTQYF. CDR3 DNA: TGTGCCAGCAGCTTACAGGGCACAGATACGCAGTATTTT. The entire variable domain, with the rest obtained from reference TRBV5-5 and TRBJ2-3, is as follows: DAGVTQSPTHLIKTRGQQVTLRCSPISGHKSVSWYQQVLGQGPQFIFQYYEKEERGRGNFPDRFSARQFPNYSSELNVNALLLGDSALYLCASSLQGTDTQYFGPGTRLTVL.

V and J are TRBV7-2 and TRBJ2-2; 9 bases line up with TRBD2. The V and J ends lost 1 base and 6 bases, in that order; junction bases with no gene match: 6. Germline lookup yields CDR1 SGHTA and CDR2 FQGNSA. The length of the CDR3 is 16 residues. The CDR3 region has the DNA TGTGCCAGCAGCTTAGTAGCGGGAGATGGGCCCGGGGAGCTGTTTTTT. Translation gives CASSLVAGDGPGELFF.

The chain combines TRBV28 with TRBJ1-4; TRBD1 matches 10 bases. Germline CDR1 reads MDHEN; CDR2 reads SYDVKM. The CDR3 extends over 14 amino acids. J lost 8 bases, V lost 5 bases, and 5 bases had no gene match. CDR3 sequence: CASSPTGGLEKLFF. The CDR3 coding sequence is TGTGCCAGCAGTCCGACAGGGGGCCTCGAAAAACTGTTTTTT.

The chain is built from TRBV27 and TRBJ1-2; D call uncertain. CDR3 length equals 15 residues. The germline V gene encodes CDR1 MNHEY and CDR2 SMNVEV (reference sequence). V lost 1 base and J 2 bases, leaving 11 bases between the germline ends. The CDR3 DNA sequence: TGTGCCAGCAGTTTATGGGGAGACGTAAACTATGGCTACACCTTC. Its translation is CASSLWGDVNYGYTF.

V gene TRBV30 combines with J gene TRBJ1-2; 8 bases are a match to TRBD1. Germline CDR1 GTSNPN, CDR2 SVGIG (reference sequence). V lost 2 bases and J lost 3; bases outside the gene matches: 8. The CDR3 is 15 residues long. As DNA, the CDR3 is TGTGCCTGGAGTCGACAGGGGACCTTCCACTATGGCTACACCTTC. Translated: CAWSRQGTFHYGYTF.

This sequence joins TRBV9 and TRBJ2-5; possibly TRBD1 for D (5 bases). This CDR3 is built from 14 residues. With 0 bases removed from V and 8 bases from J, the gap between germline ends came to 14 bases. CDR1 SGDLS and CDR2 YYNGEE come from the germline V gene. The CDR3 region is CASSVDRFHSTQYF. DNA for the CDR3: TGTGCCAGCAGCGTAGACAGGTTCCACTCCACCCAGTACTTC.

The chain's CDR3 is CASRRQGISYEQYF. Here the CDR3 DNA reads TGTGCCAGCAGACGACAGGGGATTTCCTACGAGCAGTACTTC. The V and J genes are TRBV28 and TRBJ2-7; 8 bases are a match to TRBD1. V gave up 6 bases and J gave up 1 base; unmatched junction bases: 5. Germline V gene lookup returns CDR1 MDHEN and CDR2 SYDVKM. CDR3 length: 14 amino acids. The full variable domain, with the rest looked up from reference TRBV28 and TRBJ2-7, is DVKVTQSSRYLVKRTGEKVFLECVQDMDHENMFWYRQDPGLGLRLIYFSYDVKMKEKGDIPEGYSVSREKKERFSLILESASTNQTSMYLCASRRQGISYEQYFGPGTRLTVT.

The V call is TRBV7-9, the J call TRBJ2-7; a weak D match, TRBD2 (5 bases). The V end was cut by 2 bases, the J end by 9 bases, with 11 bases between. The CDR3 is 12 residues long. Germline assignment: CDR1 SEHNR and CDR2 FQNEAQ (reference sequence). CDR3 DNA: TGTGCCAGCAGCTTACCCGGGATTGGGCAGTACTTC. It encodes CASSLPGIGQYF.

The rearrangement uses TRBV5-1 and TRBJ2-2, with a weak D call TRBD1 (5 bases). The germline CDR1 and CDR2 sequences are SGHRS and YFSETQ. There are 18 residues in the CDR3. V lost 4 bases and J 2 bases, leaving 21 bases between the germline ends. CDR3 bases: TGCGCCAGCAGCCGAGAAATCAGGGCCTCGGGCAACACCGGGGAGCTGTTTTTT. Protein product: CASSREIRASGNTGELFF.

Here the CDR3 reads CAISGSPEDEKLFF. In DNA form, the CDR3 reads TGTGCCATCAGTGGGAGCCCCGAGGATGAAAAACTGTTTTTT. V and J are TRBV10-3 and TRBJ1-4; D is uncertain. The CDR3 length is 14 residues. Between the trimmed V and J ends, which lost 4 bases and 6 bases, there was a span of 12 bases. Per the germline V gene, CDR1 is ENHRY and CDR2 is SYGVKD.

CDR3 loop: CASSIEAGVLEKLFF. CDR3 DNA: TGTGCCAGTAGTATAGAAGCGGGGGTCCTTGAAAAACTGTTTTTT. V usage is TRBV19 and J usage is TRBJ1-4, with D perhaps TRBD1 (5 bases). Per the germline V gene, CDR1 is LNHDA and CDR2 is SQIVND (reference sequence). Trimming shortened V by 0 bases and J by 7 bases, and 12 bases separated the two germline ends. CDR3 size: 15 residues.

The V gene is TRBV28, the J gene TRBJ1-4, with 7 nucleotides matching TRBD1. From germline, CDR1 is MDHEN and CDR2 SYDVKM. The CDR3 length is 13 residues. With 8 bases clipped from V and 8 bases from J, the junction kept 8 bases outside the gene matches. CDR3 in amino acids: CASLSGGREKLFF. Written as DNA, the CDR3 is TGTGCCAGCCTTTCAGGGGGGAGGGAAAAACTGTTTTTT.

V is TRBV5-6 and J is TRBJ2-1; TRBD2 is a possible D gene (6 bases). The germline V and J ends were trimmed by 4 bases and 8 bases, with 7 bases remaining between them. From germline, CDR1 is SGHDT and CDR2 YYEEEE. CDR3 length: 11 amino acids. Here the CDR3 DNA reads TGTGCCAGCAGCCGGGAGTATGAGCAGTTCTTC. Translating gives CASSREYEQFF.

Turning to this clone: A read error may produce the germline difference seen at one junction end. The V and J genes are TRBV19 and TRBJ1-5; D possibly corresponds to TRBD1 (5 bases). The CDR3 has 15 amino acids. From germline, CDR1 is LNHDA and CDR2 SQIVND (reference sequence). The CDR3 loop is CASSADTTSNQPQHF. In DNA form, the CDR3 reads TGTGCCAGTAGTGCGGACACAACAAGCAACCAGCCCCAGCATTTT.

The rearrangement joins TRBV19 to TRBJ1-2; D not certain. This CDR3 comprises 15 residues. V lost 7 bases to trimming and J lost 6 bases, with 21 bases between them. The germline gives CDR1 LNHDA, CDR2 SQIVND (reference sequence). The CDR3 sequence is CASTIQPRRVDGYTF. The CDR3 nucleotides are TGTGCCAGTACCATCCAGCCCCGGAGGGTTGATGGCTACACCTTC.

The chain joins TRBV19 to TRBJ2-2; TRBD1 matches 8 bases. V shed 7 bases and J 1 base; nucleotides not matched to a gene: 8. The CDR3 spans 16 residues. In germline, CDR1 is LNHDA, CDR2 SQIVND (reference sequence). The CDR3 nucleotides are TGTGCCAGTATGACTCCGGGACAGGTGAACACCGGGGAGCTGTTTTTT. This translates into CASMTPGQVNTGELFF.